This T cell receptor beta chain was obtained from a study of response to subunit inactivated influenza vaccine. Trimming stripped 7 bases from V and 1 base from J, with 10 bases between. Germline CDR1 KGHSY, CDR2 FQNENV. This CDR3 has 14 amino acids. This clonotype appeared a few times. TCRdb passed the RT-PCR reads through MiXCR, listing each CDR3 protein once. Here the sample spans 180,000 or so distinct CDR3 sequences, approximately 12% being singletons. The data were also submitted as part of a second study, on T cells expressing NK-cell markers. From that second work: For TCR beta, cDNA was produced by 5'RACE template switching with UMIs. Sequencing covered eight donors, seven HCMV-seropositive and one seronegative. What restricted sorting to alpha-beta TCR T cells in several experiments was an anti-gamma-delta TCR antibody. More than 5 of the donors carried dominant NKG2C+ clonotypes that took up roughly 1.0-8% of their CD8+ T cells.

The sequences come from CD8+ T cells sorted from PBMCs, collected 11 to 12 days after vaccination. The clonotype originates from a man between 45 and 60 years old who received an inactivated influenza vaccine. The chain employs TRBV16 and TRBJ2-2; D is tentatively TRBD1 or TRBD2 (5 bases each). CDR3 sequence: CASTGTWNTGELFF. As DNA, the CDR3 is TGTGCCAGCACGGGGACCTGGAACACCGGGGAGCTGTTTTTT.